This passage covers 6 T cell receptor beta chains from one sample sequenced in a study of Ad26.COV2.S vaccination and SARS-CoV-2 variants. Stated treatment: around 19 received Ad26.COV2.S at low or high dose, single or two shots; 5 received placebo; per-sample allocation not given. The samples date from day 63 after the first vaccine or placebo injection. The table came from immunoSEQ multiplex PCR; TCRdb's copy has only in-frame clones and leaves some out. The sample has around 310,000 clones, almost 90% seen once. Here the sequenced sample was peripheral blood, taken in a trial of Ad26.COV2.S vaccine versus placebo. The origin of the receptors is a person between 18 and 65 years old who received the Ad26.COV2.S COVID-19 vaccine or a placebo.

The chain links TRBV3-1 (or the pseudogene TRBV3-2) to TRBJ1-2; 11 nucleotides agree with TRBD1. CDR1 and CDR2 (germline): LGHDT, YNNKEL (reference sequence). Germline trimming cut 1 base from V and 2 bases from J; bases unmatched to any gene: 0. CDR3 length equals 15 residues. The CDR3 nucleotides are TGTGCCAGCAGCCAAGGGACAGGGGGCAACTATGGCTACACCTTC. It encodes CASSQGTGGNYGYTF.

This clone was counted once. This chain connects TRBV5-6 to TRBJ1-4; perhaps TRBD1 as D (6 bases). The V gene's germline CDR1 is SGHDT and CDR2 YYEEEE. The CDR3 runs 14 residues. V dropped 0 bases and J dropped 7 bases, with 10 bases sitting between them. Written as DNA, the CDR3 is TGTGCCAGCAGCTTGGCGGGGGCGGCTGAAAAACTGTTTTTT. This translates into CASSLAGAAEKLFF.

V usage is TRBV15 and J usage is TRBJ1-1, with 8 bases aligning to TRBD1. CDR1 and CDR2 from the germline V gene are LNHNV and YYDKDF (reference sequence). V was clipped by 0 bases and J by 2 bases; unmatched bases: 2. The CDR3 contains 15 residues. The CDR3, as DNA: TGTGCCACCAGCAGAGATGACAGGGGAAACACTGAAGCTTTCTTT. As protein: CATSRDDRGNTEAFF.

The V gene is TRBV10-3, the J gene TRBJ2-7, with D possibly being TRBD1 (6 bases). Germline V gene sequence: CDR1 ENHRY, CDR2 SYGVKD. Trimming stripped 2 bases from V and 0 bases from J, with 8 bases between. The CDR3 spans 14 residues. The chain's CDR3 is CAISELDSSYEQYF. The DNA for the CDR3 is TGTGCCATCAGTGAGCTGGACAGCTCCTACGAGCAGTACTTC.

The genes are TRBV7-9 and TRBJ2-3, with unresolved D. Germline V gene sequence: CDR1 SEHNR, CDR2 FQNEAQ (reference sequence). V was shortened by 4 bases and J by 3 bases, with 14 bases between the two germline ends. The CDR3 consists of 15 residues. The CDR3: CASSSWKLTTDTQYF. The CDR3, as DNA: TGTGCCAGCAGCTCCTGGAAACTGACTACAGATACGCAGTATTTT.

The chain carries TRBV6-5 and TRBJ2-7; unclear D gene. This CDR3 comprises 14 residues. Trimming shortened V by 7 bases and J by 4 bases, and 17 bases separated the two germline ends. In germline, CDR1 is MNHEY, CDR2 SVGAGI. As DNA, the CDR3 is TGTGCCAGCAATCCCGGATACGGGCAATACGAGCAGTACTTC. Amino acid sequence: CASNPGYGQYEQYF.